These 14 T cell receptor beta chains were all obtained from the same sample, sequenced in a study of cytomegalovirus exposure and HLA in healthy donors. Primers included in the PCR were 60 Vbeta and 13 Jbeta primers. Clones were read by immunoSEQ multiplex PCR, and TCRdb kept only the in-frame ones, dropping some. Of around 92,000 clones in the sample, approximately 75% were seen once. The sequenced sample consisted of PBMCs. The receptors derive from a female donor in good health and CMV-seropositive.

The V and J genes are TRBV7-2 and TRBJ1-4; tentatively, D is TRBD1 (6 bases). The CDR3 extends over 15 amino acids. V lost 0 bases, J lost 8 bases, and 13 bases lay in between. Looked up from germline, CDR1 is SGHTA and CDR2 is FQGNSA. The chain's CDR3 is CASSLATRGREKLFF. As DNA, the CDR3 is TGTGCCAGCAGCTTAGCGACCAGGGGCCGGGAAAAACTGTTTTTT.

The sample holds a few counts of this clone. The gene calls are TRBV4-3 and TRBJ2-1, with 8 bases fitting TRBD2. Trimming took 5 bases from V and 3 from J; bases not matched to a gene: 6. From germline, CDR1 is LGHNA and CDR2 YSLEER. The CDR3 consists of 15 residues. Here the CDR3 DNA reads TGCGCCAGCAGCTTCGGGGGACTAGACTACAATGAGCAGTTCTTC. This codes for CASSFGGLDYNEQFF.

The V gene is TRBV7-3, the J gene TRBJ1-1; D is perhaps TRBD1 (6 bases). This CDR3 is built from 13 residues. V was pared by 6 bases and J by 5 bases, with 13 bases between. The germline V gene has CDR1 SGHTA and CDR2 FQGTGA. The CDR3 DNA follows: TGTGCCAGCAGTTCAACAGGGTATACTGAAGCTTTCTTT. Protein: CASSSTGYTEAFF.

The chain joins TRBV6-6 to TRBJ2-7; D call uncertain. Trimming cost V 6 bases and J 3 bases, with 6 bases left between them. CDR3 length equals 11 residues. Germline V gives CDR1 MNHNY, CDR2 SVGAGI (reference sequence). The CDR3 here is CASSTYYEQYF. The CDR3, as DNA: TGTGCCAGCAGCACCTACTACGAGCAGTACTTC.

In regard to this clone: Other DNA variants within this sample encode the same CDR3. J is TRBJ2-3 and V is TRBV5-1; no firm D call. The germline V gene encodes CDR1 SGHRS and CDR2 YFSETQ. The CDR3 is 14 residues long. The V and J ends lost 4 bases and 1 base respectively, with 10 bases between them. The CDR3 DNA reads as TGCGCCAGCAGCCTGGGCACGGGCACAGATACGCAGTATTTT. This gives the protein CASSLGTGTDTQYF.

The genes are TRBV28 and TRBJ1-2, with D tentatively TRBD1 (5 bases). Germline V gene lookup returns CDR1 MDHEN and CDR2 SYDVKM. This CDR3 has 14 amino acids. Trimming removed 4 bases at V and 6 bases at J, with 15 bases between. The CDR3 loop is CASSSPSGLHGYTF. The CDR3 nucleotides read TGTGCCAGCAGTTCGCCATCAGGGCTCCATGGCTACACCTTC.

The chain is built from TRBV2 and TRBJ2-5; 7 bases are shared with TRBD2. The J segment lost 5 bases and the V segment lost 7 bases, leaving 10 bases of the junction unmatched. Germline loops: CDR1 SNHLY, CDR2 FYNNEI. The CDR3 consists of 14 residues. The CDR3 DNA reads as TGTGCCAGCATGCGGGGTGGGGAGGGGGAGACCCAGTACTTC. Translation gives CASMRGGEGETQYF.

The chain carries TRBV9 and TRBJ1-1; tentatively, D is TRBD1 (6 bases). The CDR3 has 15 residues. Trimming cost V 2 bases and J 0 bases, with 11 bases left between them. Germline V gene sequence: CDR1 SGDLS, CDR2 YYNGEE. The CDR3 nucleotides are TGTGCCAGCAGCGTTACCCGGGACATGAACACTGAAGCTTTCTTT. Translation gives CASSVTRDMNTEAFF.

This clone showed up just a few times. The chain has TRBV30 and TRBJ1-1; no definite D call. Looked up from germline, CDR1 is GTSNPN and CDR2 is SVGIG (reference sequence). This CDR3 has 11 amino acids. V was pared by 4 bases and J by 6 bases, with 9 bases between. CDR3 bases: TGTGCCTGGAACCTAAGAGCTGAAGCTTTCTTT. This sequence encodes CAWNLRAEAFF. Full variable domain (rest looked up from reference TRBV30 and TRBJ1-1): SQTIHQWPATLVQPVGSPLSLECTVEGTSNPNLYWYRQAAGRGLQLLFYSVGIGQISSEVPQNLSASRPQDRQFILSSKKLLLSDSGFYLCAWNLRAEAFFGQGTRLTVV.

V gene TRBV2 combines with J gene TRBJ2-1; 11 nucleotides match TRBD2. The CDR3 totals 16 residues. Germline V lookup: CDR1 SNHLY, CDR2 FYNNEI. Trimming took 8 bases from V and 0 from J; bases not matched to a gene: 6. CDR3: CASLGLAESSYNEQFF. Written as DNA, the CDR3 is TGTGCCAGCTTGGGACTAGCGGAGAGCTCCTACAATGAGCAGTTCTTC.

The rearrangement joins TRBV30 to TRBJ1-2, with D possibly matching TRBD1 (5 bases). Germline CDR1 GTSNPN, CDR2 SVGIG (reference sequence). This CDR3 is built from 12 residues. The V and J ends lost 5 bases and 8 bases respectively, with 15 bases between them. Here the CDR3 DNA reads TGTGCCTGGGGAGACAGTTCGCGAGGCTACACCTTC. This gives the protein CAWGDSSRGYTF. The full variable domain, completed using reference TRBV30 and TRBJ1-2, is SQTIHQWPATLVQPVGSPLSLECTVEGTSNPNLYWYRQAAGRGLQLLFYSVGIGQISSEVPQNLSASRPQDRQFILSSKKLLLSDSGFYLCAWGDSSRGYTFGSGTRLTVV.

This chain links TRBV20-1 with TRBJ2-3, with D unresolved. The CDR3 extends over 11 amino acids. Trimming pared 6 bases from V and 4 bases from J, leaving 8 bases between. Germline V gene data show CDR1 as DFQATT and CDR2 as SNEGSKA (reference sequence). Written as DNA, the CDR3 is TGCAGTGCCGAGGCCGCAGATACGCAGTATTTT. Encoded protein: CSAEAADTQYF.

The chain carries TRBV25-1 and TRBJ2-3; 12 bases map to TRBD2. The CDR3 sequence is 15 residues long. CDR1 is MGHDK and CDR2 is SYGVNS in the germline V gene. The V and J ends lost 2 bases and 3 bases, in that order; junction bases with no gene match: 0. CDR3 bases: TGTGCCAGCAGTGAAACTAGCGGGAGGACAGATACGCAGTATTTT. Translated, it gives CASSETSGRTDTQYF.

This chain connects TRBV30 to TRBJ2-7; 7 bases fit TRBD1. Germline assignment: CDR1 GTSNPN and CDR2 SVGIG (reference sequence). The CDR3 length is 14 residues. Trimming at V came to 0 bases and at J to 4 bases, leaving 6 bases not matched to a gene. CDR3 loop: CAWSVGLGQYEQYF. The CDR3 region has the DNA TGTGCCTGGAGTGTTGGGTTGGGACAGTACGAGCAGTACTTC.